The 14 T cell receptor beta chains below come from one sample, sequenced in a study of vaccination and CD4 T cells after COVID-19 (dated by TCRdb to 2021 to 2024). Their antigens remain unidentified. The protocol used for the library was PCR. Sequencing relied on an Illumina iSeq 100. DNA from cultured CD4+ T cells was subjected to TCR sequencing with the Oncomine TCR Beta short-read assay at the Johns Hopkins FTIC core. The public reads were quality trimmed at Q25 with fastp and then assembled into clones with MiXCR by TCRdb, keeping productive beta chains. Records with the same CDR3 protein are collapsed into one entry carrying the most frequent genes and DNA. In this sample the table shows 15,000 to 25,000 distinct CDR3 sequences, about 44% of which occur a single time. The top ten constitute roughly 4% of the sample. Interpreted using the paper, the treatment or condition label stands for: approximately 9-day PBMC culture with coronavirus spike peptide pools or control peptides (ViraFEST assay).

This specimen consisted of CD4+ T cells from blood, cultured in vitro, obtained before SARS-CoV-2 vaccination. These receptor sequences come from a human donor who had recovered from COVID-19.

This chain joins TRBV7-8 and TRBJ2-3; 8 bases are a match to TRBD1. The CDR3 contains 21 residues. In germline, CDR1 is SGHVS, CDR2 FQNEAQ. V gave up 0 bases and J gave up 2 bases; unmatched junction bases: 19. CDR3 sequence reads: CASSLAIPKYAGGFPTDTQYF. As DNA, the CDR3 is TGTGCCAGCAGCTTAGCTATCCCTAAGTATGCAGGGGGCTTTCCCACAGATACGCAGTATTTT.

This chain connects TRBV6-1 to TRBJ2-5, with 11 bases fitting TRBD2. The CDR3 covers 13 residues. Per the germline V gene, CDR1 is MNHNS and CDR2 is SASEGT. V was pared by 6 bases and J by 9 bases, with 6 bases of the junction left unmatched. Here the CDR3 reads CASSGTSGGAQYF. For the CDR3, the DNA is TGTGCCAGCAGCGGGACTAGCGGAGGGGCCCAGTACTTC.

V usage is TRBV7-8 and J usage is TRBJ2-3; 9 bases align to TRBD1. CDR3 length: 17 amino acids. CDR1 SGHVS and CDR2 FQNEAQ come from the germline V gene. The J segment lost 2 bases and the V segment lost 5 bases, leaving 11 bases of the junction unmatched. CDR3 protein: CASSPDRGIPHTDTQYF. The CDR3 nucleotides are TGTGCCAGCAGCCCTGACAGGGGGATCCCCCACACAGATACGCAGTATTTT.

This clonotype has only a few counts. CDR3 sequence (DNA): TGCGCCAGCAGTGAGTTGGCCGGGGAAGAAGCTTTCTTT. Its protein product is CASSELAGEEAFF. The genes are TRBV10-1 and TRBJ1-1; no definite D call. Per the germline V gene, CDR1 is WNHNN and CDR2 is SYGVQD (reference sequence). Trimming pared 1 base from V and 8 bases from J, leaving 11 bases between. This CDR3 region has 13 residues.

This clonotype was counted between two and nine times. V is TRBV19 and J is TRBJ1-5; D is uncertain. V dropped 5 bases and J dropped 3 bases, with 8 bases sitting between them. The germline gives CDR1 LNHDA, CDR2 SQIVND (reference sequence). This CDR3 has 13 residues. CDR3 protein: CASSGPVNQPQHF. In nucleotides, the CDR3 is TGTGCCAGTAGTGGGCCCGTCAATCAGCCCCAGCATTTT.

This chain links TRBV7-2 with TRBJ1-1; D remains unclear. CDR1 and CDR2 from the germline V gene are SGHTA and FQGNSA. The CDR3 is made up of 13 amino acids. V was trimmed by 11 bases and J by 6 bases, leaving 19 bases between them. CDR3 region: CAARPAAGAEAFF. Here the CDR3 DNA reads TGTGCCGCCAGGCCAGCCGCGGGCGCTGAAGCTTTCTTT.

This clonotype was seen a few times. V is TRBV20-1 and J is TRBJ1-6; TRBD1 matches at 10 bases. Trimming cost V 2 bases and J 7 bases; bases outside gene matches: 2. The length of the CDR3 is 14 residues. Germline-derived CDR1 and CDR2 are DFQATT and SNEGSKA (reference sequence). Written as DNA, the CDR3 is TGCAGTGCTAGACCGACAGGGGGCAATTCACCCCTCCACTTT. This sequence encodes CSARPTGGNSPLHF.

This clonotype was observed a handful of times. V and J are TRBV27 and TRBJ1-2; 7 bases map to TRBD1. With 5 bases clipped from V and 8 bases from J, the junction kept 11 bases outside the gene matches. The CDR3 has 14 residues. The germline CDR1 and CDR2 sequences are MNHEY and SMNVEV (reference sequence). The CDR3, as DNA: TGTGCCAGCAGTCGAGACAGGGCAAGGGAAGGCTACACCTTC. Residues: CASSRDRAREGYTF.

The CDR3 bases are TGTGCCAGCAGTTCAAGGCCCCAAGGTGGCTACACCTTC. This sequence encodes CASSSRPQGGYTF. The genes are TRBV27 and TRBJ1-2; D unclear. Germline values: CDR1 MNHEY, CDR2 SMNVEV (reference sequence). Trimming took off 4 bases at V and 7 bases at J, with 13 bases between the two ends. The CDR3 is 13 amino acids.

This clonotype was counted only a few times. J is TRBJ2-7 and V is TRBV20-1; 8 nucleotides match TRBD1. V gave up 5 bases and J gave up 2 bases; unmatched junction bases: 5. Germline CDR1 is DFQATT and CDR2 is SNEGSKA (reference sequence). The CDR3 consists of 13 residues. This CDR3 reads CSAARQGTYEQYF. CDR3 bases: TGCAGTGCTGCAAGACAGGGGACCTACGAGCAGTACTTC.

The CDR3 DNA reads TGTGCCACCAGTGATCGGACAGGGGGGTACAATGAGCAGTTCTTC. Its translation: CATSDRTGGYNEQFF. The gene calls are TRBV24-1 and TRBJ2-1; 10 positions agree with TRBD1. This CDR3 has 15 residues. Germline V CDR1 and CDR2: KGHDR, SFDVKD. Trimming removed 3 bases from V and 4 bases from J; junction bases left unmatched: 2.

The rearrangement links TRBV5-6 to TRBJ2-5, with D possibly being TRBD2 (5 bases). This CDR3 has 15 amino acids. The V gene lost 1 base and the J gene lost 1 base, with 11 bases spanning the gap. The germline CDR1 and CDR2 sequences are SGHDT and YYEEEE. The CDR3 here is CASSLRAGVQETQYF. The CDR3 DNA follows: TGTGCCAGCAGCTTGCGGGCCGGGGTCCAAGAGACCCAGTACTTC.

This clonotype has only one observation. The chain uses TRBV7-8 and TRBJ1-2, with D tentatively TRBD1 (6 bases). Germline lookup yields CDR1 SGHVS and CDR2 FQNEAQ. This CDR3 spans 16 amino acids. Deletions cut 1 base from V and 1 base from J, with 13 bases between. The CDR3 bases are TGTGCCAGCAGCTTAGTACAGGGAACCCTTAACTATGGCTACACCTTC. Amino acid sequence: CASSLVQGTLNYGYTF.

The rearrangement uses TRBV19 and TRBJ1-2, with TRBD1 as a possible D gene (5 bases). V lost 6 bases and J 2 bases, leaving 10 bases between the germline ends. This CDR3 is 13 amino acids long. CDR1 and CDR2 from the germline V gene are LNHDA and SQIVND (reference sequence). Here the CDR3 reads CASSQDSNYGYTF. The CDR3 nucleotides read TGTGCCAGTAGCCAAGACAGCAACTATGGCTACACCTTC.